One and the same sample provided the 8 T cell receptor beta chains below, sequenced in a study of T cells in Graves' hyperthyroidism and ophthalmopathy. Authors of the study amplified TCR beta CDR3 regions from RNA transcripts. TCR CDR3 regions were first amplified by RT-PCR with HTBI primers. Each CDR3 protein is one row after TCRdb ran MiXCR on the multiplex PCR reads. The top ten hold under 9.5% of the sample, which has over 650,000 distinct CDR3 sequences, approximately 16% seen once. The sample consisted of blood. The receptor source for this set is a man between 18 and 29 years old with Graves' hyperthyroidism.

This clonotype was detected ten times or more. V usage is TRBV19 and J usage is TRBJ1-5; D is perhaps TRBD1 (5 bases). CDR1 and CDR2 from the germline V gene are LNHDA and SQIVND (reference sequence). V was cut by 0 bases and J by 5 bases, with 11 bases left in between. There are 15 residues in the CDR3. The CDR3 sequence is CASSIEGRGDQPQHF. CDR3 DNA sequence: TGTGCCAGTAGTATAGAGGGAAGGGGTGATCAGCCCCAGCATTTT.

In nucleotides, the CDR3 is TGTGCCACCAGCAGAGCGCGGACCCCTAAGACCCAGTACTTC. It translates to CATSRARTPKTQYF. The chain employs TRBV15 and TRBJ2-5; D remains ambiguous. Looked up from germline, CDR1 is LNHNV and CDR2 is YYDKDF (reference sequence). V gave up 1 base and J gave up 6 bases, with 12 bases separating them. This CDR3 is 14 amino acids long.

In this sample, this clonotype turned up once. The genes are TRBV9 and TRBJ1-2; possible D gene TRBD1, 5 bases. The germline V gene encodes CDR1 SGDLS and CDR2 YYNGEE. The V end lost 0 bases, the J end lost 4 bases, and 10 bases lay between the germline ends. The CDR3 runs 14 residues. The CDR3 DNA sequence: TGTGCCAGCAGCGTAGACGGGACCGCCTATGGCTACACCTTC. Encoded protein: CASSVDGTAYGYTF.

The rearrangement joins TRBV24-1 to TRBJ2-3; D assignment may be TRBD1 or TRBD2 (5 bases each). This CDR3 has 14 residues. The ends were cut back, 0 bases at V and 4 bases at J, with 7 bases in the middle. Germline CDR1 and CDR2: KGHDR and SFDVKD. CDR3 sequence (DNA): TGTGCCACCAGTGATTTGTTGGGGGCAGATACGCAGTATTTT. Translating it yields CATSDLLGADTQYF.

This clonotype was found many times. The chain combines TRBV20-1 with TRBJ1-5, with D possibly matching TRBD1 (6 bases). CDR1 and CDR2 from the germline V gene are DFQATT and SNEGSKA (reference sequence). This CDR3 comprises 16 residues. Trimming cost V 5 bases and J 0 bases, with 17 bases left between them. The CDR3 DNA reads as TGCAGTGCTGCGCTGGGGGCGGCCGGTAGCAATCAGCCCCAGCATTTT. As protein: CSAALGAAGSNQPQHF.

The rearrangement links TRBV6-1 to TRBJ1-2; weak D call: TRBD1 (5 bases). The CDR3 loop spans 13 amino acids. The ends were cut back, 7 bases at V and 4 bases at J, with 13 bases in the middle. From germline, CDR1 is MNHNS and CDR2 SASEGT. Here the CDR3 reads CASTLAQGYGYTF. DNA for the CDR3: TGTGCCAGCACGTTAGCGCAGGGCTATGGCTACACCTTC.

The chain carries TRBV19 and TRBJ2-2; D unresolved. V lost 1 base to trimming and J lost 6 bases, with 6 bases between them. CDR3 size: 13 residues. Germline V gene sequence: CDR1 LNHDA, CDR2 SQIVND (reference sequence). The CDR3 region has the DNA TGTGCCAGTAGTATAGGTTTCGCCGGGGAGCTGTTTTTT. Its translation is CASSIGFAGELFF.

The table lists this clonotype with many counts. The CDR3 is CASSEYSGTSSYNEQFF. The CDR3 DNA follows: TGTGCCAGCAGTGAATACAGCGGGACAAGCTCCTACAATGAGCAGTTCTTC. The genes are TRBV6-1 and TRBJ2-1, with TRBD2 as a possible D gene (7 bases). Between the trimmed V and J ends, which lost 2 bases and 0 bases, there was a span of 14 bases. Per the germline V gene, CDR1 is MNHNS and CDR2 is SASEGT. The CDR3 is made up of 17 amino acids.